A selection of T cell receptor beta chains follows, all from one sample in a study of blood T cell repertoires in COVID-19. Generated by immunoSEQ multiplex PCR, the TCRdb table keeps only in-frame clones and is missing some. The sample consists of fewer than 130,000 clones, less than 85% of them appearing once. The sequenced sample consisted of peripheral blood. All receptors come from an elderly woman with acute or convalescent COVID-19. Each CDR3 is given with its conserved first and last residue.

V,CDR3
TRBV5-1,CASSLAGGGLTDTQYF
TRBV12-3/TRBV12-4,CASSEGGLTLHF
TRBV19,CASRLDRAVMNTEAFF
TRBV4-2,CASSQGRTYEQYF
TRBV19,CASSTSRQTGNTIYF
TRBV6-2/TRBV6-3,CASSSRTAERNTIYF
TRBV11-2,CASSFRDRGNTIYF
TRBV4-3,CASSQISGSGSYEQYF
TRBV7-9,CASSLGDSYSSYEQYF
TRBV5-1,CASSFGTGPYEQYF
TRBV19,CASSIERSTDTQYF
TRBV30,CAWTLAGTYEQYF
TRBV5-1,CASSLPTGANEKLFF
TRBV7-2,CASSVSNTEAFF
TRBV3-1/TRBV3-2,CASSVRGSTDTQYF
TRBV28,CASRGAANTGELFF
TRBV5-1,CASRLMEGSYEQYF
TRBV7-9,CASTPAGSSPLHF
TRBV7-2,CASRTGLNPSTDTQYF
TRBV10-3,CAAGGGDGNQPQHF
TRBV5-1,CASSSVQGTEAFF
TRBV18,CASSLSTDTQYF
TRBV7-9,CASSPSGSYNEQFF
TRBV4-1,CASSQGINTEAFF
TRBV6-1,CASSRRTGDSPLHF
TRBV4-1,CASSPIGLAGGSIKNIQYF
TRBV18,CASSPTTGEQYF
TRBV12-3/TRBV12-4,CATDRGQNTEAFF
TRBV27,CASSSAGTGELFF
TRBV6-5,CASRRGQGAQSGYTF
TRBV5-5,CASSLHNYGYTF
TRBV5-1,CASSLANPGDTEAFF
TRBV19,CASSKTMDKTEAFF
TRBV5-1,CASSLVSDQETQYF
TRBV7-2,CASSLAETSYEQYF
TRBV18,CASSDRVYNSPLHF
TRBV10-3,CAISEKGTSGGRETQYF
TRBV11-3,CASSLGTGTTYEQYF
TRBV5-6,CASSLGTSGTYEQYF
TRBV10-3,CAISESTGVNEQFF
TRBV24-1,CATSDPTGPRGETQYF
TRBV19,CASSFQQGDQPQHF
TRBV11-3,CASSHGLAGPWAGELFF
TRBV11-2,CASSLSDRGHRYTF
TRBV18,CASSPGLAGSTDTQYF
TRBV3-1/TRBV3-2,CASSQAIRQGGLYNEQFF
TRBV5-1,CASSWGTGLSYGYTF
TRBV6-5,CASTRDYEKLFF
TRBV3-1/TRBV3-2,CASSPGGTGYGYTF
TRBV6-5,CATRPDSSRELFF
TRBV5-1,CASSFHETQYF
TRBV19,CASSGGGSGYEQYF
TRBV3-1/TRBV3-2,CASSQEAGADGYTF
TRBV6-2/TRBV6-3,CASSYRGDSGDRGSNQPQHF
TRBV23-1,CASSQLGGGSNQPQHF
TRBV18,CASSPFGGSQETQYF
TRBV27,CASVGRGVQETQYF